This TCR beta chain is drawn from a study of blood T cell repertoires in COVID-19. Original data processing: Amplification of reference gene primers provided the estimated nucleated cell counts. Produced via immunoSEQ multiplex PCR; TCRdb's table is partial and in-frame only. V, J and clone size are those of that table, while D and trimming were read from the DNA. The sample has roughly 100,000 clones, about 90% seen once; the top ten hold about 6.3%. The source is a human donor in a cohort sampled during active COVID-19. The specimen was peripheral blood.

The CDR3 coding sequence is TGTGCCAGCTCCTCACTAGCGGGGGGCTACAATGAGCAGTTCTTC. Its translation: CASSSLAGGYNEQFF. The genes are TRBV18 and TRBJ2-1, with 12 bases lining up with TRBD2. Germline-derived CDR1 and CDR2 are KGHSH and LQKENI. There are 15 residues in the CDR3. After removal of 6 bases from V and 3 bases from J, the junction contained 3 bases not matched to a gene.